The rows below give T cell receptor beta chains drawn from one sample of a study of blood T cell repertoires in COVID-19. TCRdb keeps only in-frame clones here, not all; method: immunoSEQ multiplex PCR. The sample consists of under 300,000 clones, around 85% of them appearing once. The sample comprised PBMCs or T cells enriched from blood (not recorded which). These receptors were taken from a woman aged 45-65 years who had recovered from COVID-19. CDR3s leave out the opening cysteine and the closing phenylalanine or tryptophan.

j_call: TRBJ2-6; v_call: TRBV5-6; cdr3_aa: ASSLGGFGANVLT
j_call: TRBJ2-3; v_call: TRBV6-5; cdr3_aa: ASRDAGGHPDTQY
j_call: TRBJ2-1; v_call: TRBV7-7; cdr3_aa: ASSLQAGQGLFEQF
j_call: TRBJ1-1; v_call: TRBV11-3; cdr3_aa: ASSPTGESAEAF
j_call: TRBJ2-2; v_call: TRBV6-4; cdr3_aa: ASGERDTGELF
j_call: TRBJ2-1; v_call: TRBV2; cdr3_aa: ASRHRGSNEQF
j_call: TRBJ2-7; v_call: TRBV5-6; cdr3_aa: ASSNNLAGGSYEQY
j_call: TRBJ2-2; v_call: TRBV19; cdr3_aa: ASSMDREGTGELF
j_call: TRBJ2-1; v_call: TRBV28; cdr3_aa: ASSPASSGSGYEQF
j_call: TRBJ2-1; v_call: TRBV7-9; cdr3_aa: ASSPSGGGYNEQF
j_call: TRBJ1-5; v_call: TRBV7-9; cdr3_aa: ASSLDLPGDQPQH
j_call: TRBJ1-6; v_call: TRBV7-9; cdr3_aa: ASSLEQGVRNSPLH
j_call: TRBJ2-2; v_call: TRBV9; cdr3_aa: ASMGSPNTGELF
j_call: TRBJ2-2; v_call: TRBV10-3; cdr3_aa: ATGGVTGELF
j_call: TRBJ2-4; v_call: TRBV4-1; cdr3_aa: ASSRRQLAKNIQY
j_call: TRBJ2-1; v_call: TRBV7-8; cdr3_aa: ASSLTGRISYNEQF
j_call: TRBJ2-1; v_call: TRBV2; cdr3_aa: ASRKSGGSPYNEQF
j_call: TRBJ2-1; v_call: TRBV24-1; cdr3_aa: ATSDGPPGTEQF
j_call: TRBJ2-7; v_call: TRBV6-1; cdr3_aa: ASSERGGALSYEQY
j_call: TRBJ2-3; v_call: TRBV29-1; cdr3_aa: SGVQGTVAQY
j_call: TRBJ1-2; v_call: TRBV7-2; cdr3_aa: ASSSQALYGYT
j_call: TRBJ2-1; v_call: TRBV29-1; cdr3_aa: SVGQFGGAEQF
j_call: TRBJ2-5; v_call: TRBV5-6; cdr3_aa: ASSYRLAMNQETQY
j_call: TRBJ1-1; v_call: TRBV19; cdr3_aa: ASSIGGGAWTEAF
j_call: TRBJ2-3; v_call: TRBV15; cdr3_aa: ATSRAGIADTQY
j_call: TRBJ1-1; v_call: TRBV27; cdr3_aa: ASIRYGQGQFEAF
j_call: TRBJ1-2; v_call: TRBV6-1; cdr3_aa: ASSEALGDYGYT
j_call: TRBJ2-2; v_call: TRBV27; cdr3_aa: ARDPNWGENSNTGELF
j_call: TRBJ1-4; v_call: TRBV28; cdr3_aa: ASSNSRGRGEKLF
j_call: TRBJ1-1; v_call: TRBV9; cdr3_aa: ASSRAGVNTEAF
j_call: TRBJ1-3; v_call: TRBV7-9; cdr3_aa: ASSQLKSAGTGGNTIY
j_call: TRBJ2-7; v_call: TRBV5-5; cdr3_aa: ASSADREYEQY
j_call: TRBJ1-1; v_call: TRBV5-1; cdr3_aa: ASSLEVGAWTEAF
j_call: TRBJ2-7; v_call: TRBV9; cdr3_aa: ASSPGTSLYEQY
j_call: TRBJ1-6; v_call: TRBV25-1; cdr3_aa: ASSDPGQGAGSPLH
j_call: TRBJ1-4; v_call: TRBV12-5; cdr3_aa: ASGLVRARQATNEKLF
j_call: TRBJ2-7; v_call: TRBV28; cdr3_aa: ASSSLPNHEQY
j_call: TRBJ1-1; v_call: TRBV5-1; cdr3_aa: ASSLRGSTEAF
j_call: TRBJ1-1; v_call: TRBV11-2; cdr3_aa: ASSPRGGMGTEAF
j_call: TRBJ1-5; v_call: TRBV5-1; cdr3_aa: ASSLGGGNQPQH
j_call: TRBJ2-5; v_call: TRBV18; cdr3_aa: ASSPPSQETQY
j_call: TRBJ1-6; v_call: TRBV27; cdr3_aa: ASSYSRQGVSPLH